This TCR beta chain stems from a study of cytomegalovirus exposure and HLA in healthy donors. Whole-study context: The same platform as the 666 first-cohort repertoires was used for the 95 to 150 validation repertoires, a later analysis reported. General study points: Cytomegalovirus status, reportedly, was diagnosed with high specificity and sensitivity by the classifier.

Germline V CDR1 and CDR2: SGHNT, YYREEE (reference sequence). CDR3 size: 13 residues. The trim removed 7 bases at V and 4 bases at J, leaving 5 bases unmatched. It was the 120-subject validation cohort, separate from the approximately 700-subject first cohort, to which the donors belonged. Produced via immunoSEQ multiplex PCR; TCRdb's table is partial and in-frame only. Of 170,000 or so clones listed, roughly 80% are singletons. Details on this clone: Its antigen is not identified.

The source of this sequence is a woman younger than 35 in good health and CMV-seropositive. Specimen: PBMCs. The gene calls are TRBV5-4 and TRBJ2-3, with 8 nucleotides matching TRBD2. CDR3 loop: CASGLAGADTQYF. CDR3 DNA: TGTGCCAGCGGACTAGCAGGAGCAGATACGCAGTATTTT. The full variable domain, its missing parts supplied by reference TRBV5-4 and TRBJ2-3, is ETGVTQSPTHLIKTRGQQVTLRCSSQSGHNTVSWYQQALGQGPQFIFQYYREEENGRGNFPPRFSGLQFPNYSSELNVNALELDDSALYLCASGLAGADTQYFGPGTRLTVL.